A selection of T cell receptor beta chains follows, all from one sample in a study of CD8 T cells in ankylosing spondylitis. TCRdb itself ran the 5' RACE reads through MiXCR, one entry per CDR3 protein. The sample has some 330,000 distinct CDR3 sequences; 6.5% to 10% are singletons. Sequenced input: blood, either unsorted or a sorted T cell fraction (not recorded which). The receptor source for this set is a male donor with ankylosing spondylitis. CDR3s include the opening cysteine and the closing phenylalanine or tryptophan. D genes are given only for firm matches. Size is stated for part of the rows, as once, few or many counts, or as a class when the clone is expanded.

DNA: TGTGCCAGCAGCTTAAGCCCCGTCGCGGTTGGGGAGCTGTTTTTT; CDR3: CASSLSPVAVGELFF; D: NA; V: TRBV7-3; J: TRBJ2-2; size: few
DNA: TGTGCCAGTCAGGAAAAGACCTACGAGCAGTACTTC; CDR3: CASQEKTYEQYF; D: NA; V: TRBV12-3/TRBV12-4; J: TRBJ2-7; size: few
DNA: TGCAGCGTGGGGGTCCACAGGGGGCTTCTTTTGGACAATGAGCAGTTCTTC; CDR3: CSVGVHRGLLLDNEQFF; D: TRBD1; V: TRBV20-1; J: TRBJ2-1; size: NA
DNA: TGTGCCAGCAGCTTTGGGGGGTTTTCCGGGGAGCTGTTTTTT; CDR3: CASSFGGFSGELFF; D: NA; V: TRBV7-2; J: TRBJ2-2; size: many
DNA: TGTGCCAGCAGGCGGGCTAGCGGAATCTCCTACGAGCAGTACTTC; CDR3: CASRRASGISYEQYF; D: TRBD2; V: TRBV28; J: TRBJ2-7; size: few
DNA: TGTGCCAGCAGCCCCCAGGGGTTTTCGGACAACACTGAAGCTTTCTTT; CDR3: CASSPQGFSDNTEAFF; D: NA; V: TRBV7-3; J: TRBJ1-1; size: many
DNA: TGTGCCAGCAGTGGACTAGACTACTCCTACAATGAGCAGTTCTTC; CDR3: CASSGLDYSYNEQFF; D: TRBD2; V: TRBV9; J: TRBJ2-1; size: many
DNA: TGTGCCAGCAGTTTTGGGGGCAGGGCGACCTACGAGCAGTACTTC; CDR3: CASSFGGRATYEQYF; D: NA; V: TRBV28; J: TRBJ2-7; size: NA
DNA: TGTGCCAGCAGCTTAGCCGGGAGGGGTTGGGATGGACAGTTCTTC; CDR3: CASSLAGRGWDGQFF; D: TRBD2; V: TRBV7-2; J: TRBJ2-1; size: few
DNA: TGCAGCGTTGAAGATCGAGGGACCCTATCCTACAATGAGCAGTTCTTC; CDR3: CSVEDRGTLSYNEQFF; D: NA; V: TRBV29-1; J: TRBJ2-1; size: many
DNA: TGTGCCAGCTCGATCTTATTCCAAGGCAGACAAGAGACCCAGTACTTC; CDR3: CASSILFQGRQETQYF; D: NA; V: TRBV18; J: TRBJ2-5; size: few
DNA: TGTGCCAGCAGCTTATTCAGTTTGAACACTGAAGCTTTCTTT; CDR3: CASSLFSLNTEAFF; D: NA; V: TRBV11-2; J: TRBJ1-1; size: NA
DNA: TGTGCCAGCAGAACGGGTCGGGATGCAGATACGCAGTATTTT; CDR3: CASRTGRDADTQYF; D: NA; V: TRBV6-1; J: TRBJ2-3; size: NA
DNA: TGCGCCAGCAGCCCGAGGCCAGAGCCCACCGGGGAGCTGTTTTTT; CDR3: CASSPRPEPTGELFF; D: NA; V: TRBV5-1; J: TRBJ2-2; size: many
DNA: TGCAGTGCTAGAGATCCGACAGGAAATCAGCCCCAGCATTTT; CDR3: CSARDPTGNQPQHF; D: NA; V: TRBV20-1; J: TRBJ1-5; size: few
DNA: TGTGCCACCACCGCCAGGGGGGAAGAGACCCAGTACTTC; CDR3: CATTARGEETQYF; D: NA; V: TRBV24-1; J: TRBJ2-5; size: NA
DNA: TGTGCCAGCACCAGGGTAGGATCACCCCTCCACTTT; CDR3: CASTRVGSPLHF; D: NA; V: TRBV12-3/TRBV12-4; J: TRBJ1-6; size: few
DNA: TGTGCCACCCTGCGGGAGGTCATGACAGATACGCAGTATTTT; CDR3: CATLREVMTDTQYF; D: TRBD2; V: TRBV24-1; J: TRBJ2-3; size: few
DNA: TGTGCCAGCAGCCCTTCGCCGGGACTAGCGGGAGGGGGGTCCCAGTACTTC; CDR3: CASSPSPGLAGGGSQYF; D: TRBD2; V: TRBV7-2; J: TRBJ2-5; size: few
DNA: TGTGCCAGCAGTTTCATAGACAGCCCCTACGAGCAGTACTTC; CDR3: CASSFIDSPYEQYF; D: NA; V: TRBV28; J: TRBJ2-7; size: few
DNA: TGCGCCAGCAGCCAAGCCCCCGGACAGGTCTACGAGCAGTACTTC; CDR3: CASSQAPGQVYEQYF; D: TRBD1; V: TRBV4-1; J: TRBJ2-7; size: many
DNA: TGTGCCACCAGCAGAGAAGGGAGGGGCACAGATACGCAGTATTTT; CDR3: CATSREGRGTDTQYF; D: TRBD2; V: TRBV15; J: TRBJ2-3; size: NA
DNA: TGCGCCAGCAGCTTGGAACCCCCGGGACAGGGCTCCTACGAGCAGTACTTC; CDR3: CASSLEPPGQGSYEQYF; D: TRBD1; V: TRBV5-1; J: TRBJ2-7; size: many
DNA: TGCGCCAGCAGTGATACAGGGGGCCGGAATCAGCCCCAGCATTTT; CDR3: CASSDTGGRNQPQHF; D: TRBD1; V: TRBV10-2; J: TRBJ1-5; size: NA
DNA: TGTGCCAGCAGCGGGGGGACCTGGACGTCTGGAAACACCATATATTTT; CDR3: CASSGGTWTSGNTIYF; D: NA; V: TRBV5-5; J: TRBJ1-3; size: NA
DNA: TGCGCCAGCAGCTTCCTAGCGGGAGAGGGTGAGCAGTTCTTC; CDR3: CASSFLAGEGEQFF; D: TRBD2; V: TRBV5-1; J: TRBJ2-1; size: few
DNA: TGCGCCAGCAGCTGGGAAACAGATACGCAGTATTTT; CDR3: CASSWETDTQYF; D: NA; V: TRBV5-1; J: TRBJ2-3; size: NA
DNA: TGTGCCAGCCTCCCAGGCAGGAATTACAATGAGCAGTTCTTC; CDR3: CASLPGRNYNEQFF; D: NA; V: TRBV21-1; J: TRBJ2-1; size: NA
DNA: TGTGCCAGCTCACCATACCAGGGGGCGGTGAACACTGAAGCTTTCTTT; CDR3: CASSPYQGAVNTEAFF; D: TRBD1; V: TRBV18; J: TRBJ1-1; size: NA
DNA: TGCAGCGCCGGGACAGGGAACACCGGGGAGCTGTTTTTT; CDR3: CSAGTGNTGELFF; D: TRBD1; V: TRBV29-1; J: TRBJ2-2; size: many
DNA: TGTGCCAGCAGTCCTCAACAGGGCGCTGAAGCTTTCTTT; CDR3: CASSPQQGAEAFF; D: NA; V: TRBV12-3/TRBV12-4; J: TRBJ1-1; size: many